Described below is a single T cell receptor (beta chain) sequence and its context. Clones were read by immunoSEQ multiplex PCR, and TCRdb kept only the in-frame ones, dropping some. The table has 300,000 to 400,000 clones, 88% seen once. The source of the sample is a study of blood T cell repertoires in COVID-19. As for the study in general: Acute-phase and convalescent COVID-19 samples originated in the United States, Italy and Spain. The cDNA or gDNA used as material had been derived from T cells, B-cell-depleted T cells, or PBMCs.

Trimming took off 6 bases at V and 4 bases at J, with 15 bases between the two ends. This CDR3 spans 14 amino acids. In germline, CDR1 is LGHNT, CDR2 FRNRAP. This sequence was found in a woman aged 25 to 39 with acute COVID-19. Sequencing was performed on PBMCs or T cells enriched from blood (not recorded which). This chain connects TRBV12-5 to TRBJ1-2; D may be TRBD1 (5 bases). For the CDR3, the DNA is TGTGCTAGTGGGCCGACAGAGACCCTCTATGGCTACACCTTC. Translated: CASGPTETLYGYTF.